The clone carrying this T cell receptor beta chain was observed at least ten times. Its target is not known. Germline V gene sequence: CDR1 MNHNY, CDR2 SVGAGI (reference sequence). The length of the CDR3 is 15 residues. The V segment lost 6 bases and the J segment 3 bases; nucleotides outside the gene matches: 7. The data were taken from a study of early T cells in non-severe SARS-CoV-2 infection. Study findings and constraints: Matches to VDJdb favored anti-spike CD8 responses and missed private and CD4 specificities.

One entry per CDR3 protein results from TCRdb running MiXCR on the 5' RACE reads. The sample includes around 57,000 distinct CDR3 sequences, around 12% of them seen just once. The V and J genes are TRBV6-6 and TRBJ2-5; 10 positions match TRBD1. The sequencing input was whole blood. This clonotype was sampled from an adult who was a healthcare worker with PCR-confirmed SARS-CoV-2 infection or an uninfected control (not recorded which). DNA for the CDR3: TGTGCCAGCAGCCTGCGTGGACAGGGGGAAGAGACCCAGTACTTC. Translating gives CASSLRGQGEETQYF.